This TCR beta chain is from a study of blood T cell repertoires in COVID-19. The age range of participants was roughly 18 to 90 years, with residence in about two dozen US areas. Participant-given clinical history determined each cohort assignment. The germline V gene has CDR1 MGHRA and CDR2 YSYEKL. CDR3 length equals 16 residues. J gave up 7 bases and V 1 base, and 9 bases lay outside the gene matches. This clone came up once. TCRdb's copy holds only in-frame clones and misses some; the assay was immunoSEQ multiplex PCR. The sample records about 200,000 clones, 80% being singletons. The rearrangement joins TRBV4-1 to TRBJ1-5; 8 nucleotides line up with TRBD1. The material sequenced was PBMCs or T cells enriched from blood (not recorded which). The sequence came from a middle-aged woman with acute COVID-19. CDR3 DNA sequence: TGCGCCAGCAGCCAAGCGGGAGCAGGGGGCCGGCAGCCCCAGCATTTT. Its translation is CASSQAGAGGRQPQHF.